This TCR beta chain was identified in a study of CD8 T cells in ankylosing spondylitis. Overall study results and limits: Clones linked to the disease showed a CD8+ phenotype. They occurred at relatively low frequencies in peripheral blood. What seemed typical of ankylosing spondylitis blood was a TCR beta motif built from under 10 highly homologous variants.

With regard to this clonotype: The antigen is unknown.

V gave up 0 bases and J gave up 8 bases, with 14 bases separating them. Looked up from germline, CDR1 is LGHDT and CDR2 is YNNKEL (reference sequence). This CDR3 spans 15 amino acids. Generation of TCR beta libraries employed quantitative 5'-RACE incorporating molecular barcodes. One entry per CDR3 protein, called by TCRdb with MiXCR from the 5' RACE reads. Of about 540,000 distinct CDR3 sequences listed, about an eighth are singletons. The source of this sequence is a male donor with ankylosing spondylitis. The V call is TRBV3-1, the J call TRBJ2-4; maybe TRBD2 (5 bases). Sequences were obtained from blood, either unsorted or a sorted T cell fraction (not recorded which). CDR3 region: CASSQETGNGDIQYF. The DNA for the CDR3 is TGTGCCAGCAGCCAAGAAACGGGAAATGGGGACATTCAGTACTTC.